This T cell receptor beta chain was identified in a study of OX40 agonist ivuxolimab in advanced cancers. About the study: Patients were dosed intravenously with ivuxolimab at 0.01 to 10 mg/kg every 2 weeks.

CDR1 and CDR2 (germline): SGHVS, FQNEAQ. V shed 1 base and J shed 4 bases, with 13 bases lying between them. CDR3 length: 16 residues. Sequencing was performed with immunoSEQ multiplex PCR; in TCRdb, only in-frame clones are kept and a portion is missing. The sample carries roughly 28,000 clones, around 82% recorded once. This TCR derives from an adult with an advanced solid tumor such as melanoma, head and neck, liver or kidney cancer. J is TRBJ1-4 and V is TRBV7-8; D is unclear. The sequenced sample was CD4+ or CD8+ T cells sorted from blood, obtained in a trial of the OX40 agonist ivuxolimab. The CDR3 region has the DNA TGTGCCAGCAGCTTAGTTTGGGCCAGCGATAATGAAAAACTGTTTTTT. This sequence encodes CASSLVWASDNEKLFF.